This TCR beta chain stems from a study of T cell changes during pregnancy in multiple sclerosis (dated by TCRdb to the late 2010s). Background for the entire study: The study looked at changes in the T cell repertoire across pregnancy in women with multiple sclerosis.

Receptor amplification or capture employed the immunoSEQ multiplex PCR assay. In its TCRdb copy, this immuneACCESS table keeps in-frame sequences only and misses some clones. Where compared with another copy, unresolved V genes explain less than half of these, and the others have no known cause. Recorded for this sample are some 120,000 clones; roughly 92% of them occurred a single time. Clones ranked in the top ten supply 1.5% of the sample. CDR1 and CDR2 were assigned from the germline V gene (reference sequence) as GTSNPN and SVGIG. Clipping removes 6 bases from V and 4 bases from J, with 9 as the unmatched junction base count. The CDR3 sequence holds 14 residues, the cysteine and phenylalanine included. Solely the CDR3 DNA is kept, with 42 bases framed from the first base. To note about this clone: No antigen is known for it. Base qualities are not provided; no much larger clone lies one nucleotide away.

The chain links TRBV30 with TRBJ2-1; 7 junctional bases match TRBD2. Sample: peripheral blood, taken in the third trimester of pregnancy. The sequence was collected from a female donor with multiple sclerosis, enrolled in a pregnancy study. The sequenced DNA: TGTGCCTGCCTGAGCGGGGCCGTATACAATGAGCAGTTCTTC. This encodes CACLSGAVYNEQFF.